A selection of T cell receptor beta chains follows, all from one sample in a study of response to subunit inactivated influenza vaccine. TCRdb itself ran the RT-PCR reads through MiXCR, one entry per CDR3 protein. The sample holds about 540,000 distinct CDR3 sequences, approximately 24% seen once. These data also featured in a second study, about T cells expressing NK-cell markers.

Sequencing was performed on CD4+ T cells sorted from PBMCs, taken less than 13 days after vaccination. These receptors were collected from a man aged 50 to 60 who received an inactivated influenza vaccine. The CDR3 runs from the conserved cysteine through the conserved F or W. A D gene is named only where the DNA matches it firmly. The size entry is marked missing in some rows and otherwise reads once, few, many or a size class.

clone_size,j_call,d_call,v_call,cdr3_nt,cdr3_aa
-,TRBJ1-5,TRBD1,TRBV20-1,TGCAGTGCCACAGGGGGGAATCAGCCCCAGCATTTT,CSATGGNQPQHF
few,TRBJ2-3,-,TRBV12-3/TRBV12-4,TGTGCCAGCAGTCCGTCTTATACGCAGTATTTT,CASSPSYTQYF
-,TRBJ2-2,-,TRBV29-1,TGCAGCGTTGGTTACAGGACCAACACCGGGGAGCTGTTTTTT,CSVGYRTNTGELFF
-,TRBJ2-2,-,TRBV5-5,TGTGCCAGCAGCTTGTCAGGGACGATGAGGACCGGGGAGCTGTTTTTT,CASSLSGTMRTGELFF
-,TRBJ2-7,-,TRBV28,TGTGCCAGCAGCCCATTGTGGCTGGTCGGCGCTCGAGTGTACTTC,CASSPLWLVGARVYF
few,TRBJ2-1,TRBD2,TRBV14,TGTGCCAGCAGCCAAGCGAAACTAGCGGTCAGCTCCTACAATGAGCAGTTCTTC,CASSQAKLAVSSYNEQFF
few,TRBJ2-7,TRBD2,TRBV20-1,TGCAGTGCGTGGCGGGGGACGGTCCACGAGCAGTACTTC,CSAWRGTVHEQYF
-,TRBJ1-1,TRBD1,TRBV5-1,TGCGCCAGCAGCTCAGGGGGGGGGACCACTGAAGCTTTCTTT,CASSSGGGTTEAFF
-,TRBJ2-1,TRBD2,TRBV11-2,TGTGCCAGCAGCCAGATCAGCGGGAGCTCCTACAATGAGCAGTTCTTC,CASSQISGSSYNEQFF
few,TRBJ2-1,TRBD2,TRBV12-3/TRBV12-4,TGTGCCAGCAAAGTGACTAGCGGGAGGGCCAGTGAGCAGTTCTTC,CASKVTSGRASEQFF
-,TRBJ2-7,-,TRBV28,TGTGCCAGCAGTTTATTCCAGCTCGAGGGCGAGCAGTACTTC,CASSLFQLEGEQYF
-,TRBJ1-1,TRBD1,TRBV5-5,TGTGCCAGCAGCTTTGGGGGACAGGGGTACACTGAAGCTTTCTTT,CASSFGGQGYTEAFF
-,TRBJ2-2,-,TRBV5-1,TGCGCCAGCAGCTTGAAAGGGGTCAACACCGGGGAGCTGTTTTTT,CASSLKGVNTGELFF
many,TRBJ1-2,TRBD1,TRBV5-1,TGCGCCAGCAGCGGACTGACAGGGGGAAACTATGGCTACACCTTC,CASSGLTGGNYGYTF
-,TRBJ2-4,-,TRBV19,TGTGCCAGTAGTATATCCACCGCCGGGGCCAAAAACATTCAGTACTTC,CASSISTAGAKNIQYF
-,TRBJ2-7,-,TRBV6-1,TGTGCCAGCAGTGATCCTCGGAGCCAAAGGAGGAGCTCCTACGAGCAGTACTTC,CASSDPRSQRRSSYEQYF
few,TRBJ1-2,TRBD1,TRBV7-6,TGTGCCAGCAGCTTTCGACAGGGGGCTTACTCAATATCTGGCTACACCTTC,CASSFRQGAYSISGYTF
-,TRBJ2-1,-,TRBV5-1,TGCGCCAGCAGCTTTAACAGGGGGGGGTCCTACAATGAGCAGTTCTTC,CASSFNRGGSYNEQFF
few,TRBJ1-6,TRBD1,TRBV14,TGTGCCAGCAGCCAAAAGACAGGGCGGAATTCACCCCTCCACTTT,CASSQKTGRNSPLHF
-,TRBJ2-5,TRBD2,TRBV7-2,TGTGCCAGCAGCTTATATGGGCTAGCGGGAGAGACCCAGTACTTC,CASSLYGLAGETQYF
-,TRBJ2-7,-,TRBV28,TGTGCCAGCAGTCCCACCCAACGGGGCGTTGGGAAGTTC,CASSPTQRGVGKF